A single T cell receptor (beta chain) is shown here with its context. The CDR3 runs to 12 residues. Germline CDR1 reads KGHDR; CDR2 reads SFDVKD. The germline V and J ends were trimmed by 9 bases and 4 bases, with 10 bases remaining between them. This sample is drawn from a study of blood T cell repertoires in COVID-19. Across the whole study: Collection of acute and convalescent COVID-19 samples took place in the United States, Italy and Spain. Sample material is recorded as cDNA or gDNA derived from T cells, B-cell-depleted T cells, or PBMCs.

Authors' data handling: The authors estimated nucleated cell counts from reference gene primer amplification. Assay used: immunoSEQ multiplex PCR; TCRdb lists only in-frame clones, some missing. The DNA was the basis for D and trimming; V, J and clone size are from that table. The table lists over 100,000 clones, over 75% of them singletons. The gene calls are TRBV24-1 and TRBJ2-3; weak D call: TRBD1 (5 bases). Sequencing was carried out using peripheral blood. The source is a man older than 75 with acute or convalescent COVID-19. CDR3 region: CATSTDSDTQYF. The DNA of the CDR3 is TGTGCCACCTCGACAGACTCAGATACGCAGTATTTT.